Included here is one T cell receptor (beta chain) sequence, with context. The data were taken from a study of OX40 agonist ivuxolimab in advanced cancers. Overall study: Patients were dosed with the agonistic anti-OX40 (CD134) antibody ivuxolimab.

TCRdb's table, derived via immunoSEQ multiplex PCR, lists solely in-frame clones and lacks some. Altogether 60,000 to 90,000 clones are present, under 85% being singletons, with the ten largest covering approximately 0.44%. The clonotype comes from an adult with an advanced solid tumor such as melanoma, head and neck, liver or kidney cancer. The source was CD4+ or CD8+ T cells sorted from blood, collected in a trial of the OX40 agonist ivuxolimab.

CDR3 sequence: CASLRDRNQPQHF. DNA of the CDR3: TGTGCCAGCTTGCGGGACAGAAATCAGCCCCAGCATTTT. The chain employs TRBV2 and TRBJ1-5; 7 bases are a match to TRBD1. The V segment lost 8 bases and the J segment 4 bases; nucleotides outside the gene matches: 5. From germline, CDR1 is SNHLY and CDR2 FYNNEI. This CDR3 contains 13 residues.